Listed here are 6 T cell receptor beta chains from one sample, sequenced in a study of T cell responses to AZD1222 COVID-19 vaccine. Measured with immunoSEQ multiplex PCR; TCRdb has only the in-frame clones, and not every one. The sample lists more than 85,000 clones, roughly nine tenths occurring once. The source material was peripheral blood, sampled on day 0 of AZD1222 vaccination. These receptors originate from an adult in good health.

The chain's CDR3 is CATSDASGATVQFF. The CDR3 DNA reads TGTGCCACCAGTGATGCCAGCGGAGCGACCGTACAGTTCTTC. The V and J genes are TRBV24-1 and TRBJ2-1; D might be TRBD2 (5 bases). CDR3 length: 14 amino acids. Germline CDR1 is KGHDR and CDR2 is SFDVKD. V lost 3 bases and J lost 13, with 18 bases in between.

The rearrangement links TRBV6-2 or TRBV6-3 to TRBJ1-5; tentatively, D is TRBD1 (6 bases). The CDR3 runs 15 residues. Germline V CDR1 and CDR2: MNHEY, SVGEGT. V lost 2 bases and J 5 bases, leaving 13 bases between the germline ends. CDR3 sequence (DNA): TGTGCCAGCAGTTACGGCGAGGGGGGTTATCAGCCCCAGCATTTT. This codes for CASSYGEGGYQPQHF.

The genes are TRBV19 and TRBJ1-5; D unresolved. This CDR3 region has 16 residues. Germline CDR1 is LNHDA and CDR2 is SQIVND (reference sequence). Trimming removed 1 base from V and 4 bases from J, with 14 bases in between. This CDR3 reads CASSIGGRRLNQPQHF. The DNA of the CDR3 is TGTGCCAGTAGTATAGGTGGTCGGAGACTAAATCAGCCCCAGCATTTT.

The rearrangement uses TRBV9 and TRBJ2-1; 7 nucleotides agree with TRBD2. V dropped 5 bases and J dropped 0; count of bases not matched to a gene: 2. The CDR3 sequence is 14 residues long. Germline CDR1 is SGDLS and CDR2 is YYNGEE. This CDR3 is CASSERDSYNEQFF. DNA of the CDR3: TGTGCCAGCAGTGAGCGGGACTCCTACAATGAGCAGTTCTTC.

V and J are TRBV18 and TRBJ2-7; the D is unclear. Trimming took 6 bases from V and 1 from J, leaving 4 bases between them. CDR1 is KGHSH and CDR2 is LQKENI in the germline V gene. The CDR3 has 11 amino acids. The CDR3 spells CASSASYEQYF. In DNA, the CDR3 is TGTGCCAGCTCCGCTTCCTACGAGCAGTACTTC.

The chain carries TRBV20-1 and TRBJ2-1; D unresolved. V lost 3 bases, J lost 0 bases, and 12 bases lay in between. Germline V gene sequence: CDR1 DFQATT, CDR2 SNEGSKA (reference sequence). The CDR3 has 15 amino acids. In nucleotides, the CDR3 is TGCAGTGCTAGTGCTCAGTGGGACTCCTACAATGAGCAGTTCTTC. It specifies CSASAQWDSYNEQFF.